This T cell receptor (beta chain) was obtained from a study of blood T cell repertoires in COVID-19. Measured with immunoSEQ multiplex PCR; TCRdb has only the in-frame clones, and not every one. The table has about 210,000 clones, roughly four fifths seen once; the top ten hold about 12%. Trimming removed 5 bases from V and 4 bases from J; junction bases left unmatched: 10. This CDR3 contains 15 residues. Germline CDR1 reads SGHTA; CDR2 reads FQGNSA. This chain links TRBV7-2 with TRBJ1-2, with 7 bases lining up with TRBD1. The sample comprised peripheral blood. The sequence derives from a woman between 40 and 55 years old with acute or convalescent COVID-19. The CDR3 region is CASSLTAGGGYGYTF. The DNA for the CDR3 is TGTGCCAGCAGCCTAACGGCAGGGGGAGGCTATGGCTACACCTTC.